The source of this T cell receptor (beta chain) is a study of siplizumab effects on memory and regulatory T cells. The protocol was immunoSEQ multiplex PCR, while the TCRdb copy is restricted to in-frame clones and leaves out a portion. Here the sample spans some 100,000 clones, just over 90% being singletons. Note on this clone: Its matching antigen is unknown.

General study findings and limits: Mappable CD4+ clones that were alloreactive averaged around 70% Treg-derived with siplizumab versus approximately 25% in controls.

Germline assignment: CDR1 SNHLY and CDR2 FYNNEI. This CDR3 has 19 residues. The V and J ends lost 5 bases and 2 bases, in that order; junction bases with no gene match: 15. Sequenced input: Tregs sorted from blood. The chain recombines TRBV2 with TRBJ1-2; 12 bases match TRBD1. The source of this sequence is a human donor in good health. The CDR3 DNA follows: TGTGCCAGCAGTCCCTCCCCGGGACAGGGGGCAGGGAAGAACTATGGCTACACCTTC. Its translation is CASSPSPGQGAGKNYGYTF.